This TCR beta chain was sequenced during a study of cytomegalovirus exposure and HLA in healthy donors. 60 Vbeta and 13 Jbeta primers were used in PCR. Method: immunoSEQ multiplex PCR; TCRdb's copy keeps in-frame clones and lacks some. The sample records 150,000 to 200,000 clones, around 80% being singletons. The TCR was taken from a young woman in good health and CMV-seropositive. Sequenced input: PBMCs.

The CDR3 here is CASSEAVGQAIYGYTF. DNA of the CDR3: TGTGCCAGCAGTGAAGCGGTTGGCCAGGCGATCTATGGCTACACCTTC. The J gene is TRBJ1-2, the V gene TRBV6-1; D uncertain. V dropped 0 bases and J dropped 4 bases, with 15 bases sitting between them. Germline CDR1 is MNHNS and CDR2 is SASEGT. This CDR3 has 16 amino acids.